The clone carrying this TCR beta chain has at least ten counts. The sample is drawn from a study of low-dose radiotherapy and immunotherapy resistance in tumors. The time point denotes: after trial treatment. Regarding treatment: LDRT plus nivolumab, ipilimumab, low-dose cyclophosphamide and aspirin (RACIN trial). Along with nivolumab and ipilimumab, donors received aspirin, low-dose cyclophosphamide and low-dose radiotherapy. CDR1 is SGHRS and CDR2 is YFSETQ in the germline V gene. Trimming took 3 bases from V and 6 from J; bases not matched to a gene: 1. The CDR3 contains 14 residues. First-strand cDNA used TRAV- and TRBV-specific primers, covering alpha and beta chains. With a constant-region primer and a V-primer adapter, TCRs were subjected to roughly 18 PCR cycles of amplification. In vitro transcription amplified isolated mRNA. TCRdb analysed the reads with MiXCR anew, one entry per CDR3 protein. Counted here are tens of thousands of distinct CDR3 sequences, about 20% occurring once; the ten biggest clones make up over 10%.

The receptor was derived from a female donor with ovarian cancer. Sample: PBMCs, taken after low-dose radiotherapy plus immunotherapy. The V call is TRBV5-1, the J call TRBJ1-5; TRBD1 agrees at 12 bases. The chain's CDR3 is CASSSGQGAQPQHF. In DNA, the CDR3 is TGCGCCAGCAGCTCGGGACAGGGGGCTCAGCCCCAGCATTTT.